The 19 T cell receptor beta chains listed next were all sequenced from one sample in a study of T cells in narcolepsy. Clones were sequenced by immunoSEQ multiplex PCR, and TCRdb holds only the in-frame ones, with some missing. The table has just under 35,000 clones, more than 70% seen once. The sample consisted of memory (CD45RA-) CD4+ T cells from blood. The receptors originated from a human donor in good health.

With respect to this clone: The junction and the germline gene differ at one end; a read error may be behind it. This specimen includes other DNA sequences encoding the same CDR3. V is TRBV6-5 and J is TRBJ2-3; 7 nucleotides match TRBD1. This CDR3 comprises 15 residues. Germline V lookup: CDR1 MNHEY, CDR2 SVGAGI. The CDR3 region is CASSYRGGGTDTQYF. In DNA, the CDR3 is TGTGCCAGCAGTTACCGAGGGGGCGGCACAGATACACAGTATTTT.

This chain joins TRBV5-3 and TRBJ2-1; 11 nucleotides match TRBD2. TRBV5-3 has ORF status, its function being uncertain. The length of the CDR3 is 15 residues. V trimming: 6 bases; J trimming: 6 bases; junction bases outside the gene matches: 8. CDR3 coding DNA: TGTGCCAGAACCAATAGCGGGAGGGCCGTCAATGAGCAGTTCTTC. Its translation is CARTNSGRAVNEQFF.

This clone was found once. The chain couples TRBV19 to TRBJ2-3, with D maybe TRBD2 (6 bases). CDR3 length equals 15 residues. Per the germline V gene, CDR1 is LNHDA and CDR2 is SQIVND (reference sequence). The ends were cut back, 5 bases at V and 5 bases at J, with 17 bases in the middle. CDR3 amino acids: CASSPSGQRVDTQYF. As DNA, the CDR3 is TGTGCCAGTAGTCCCTCGGGGCAGCGGGTAGATACGCAGTATTTT.

The CDR3 DNA sequence: TGTGCCAGTAGCTGGGGGAGCTCCTACGAGCAGTACTTC. As protein: CASSWGSSYEQYF. This chain connects TRBV19 to TRBJ2-7; perhaps D is TRBD1 or TRBD2 (5 bases each). The CDR3 has 13 amino acids. Trimming stripped 6 bases from V and 0 bases from J, with 9 bases between. Per the germline V gene, CDR1 is LNHDA and CDR2 is SQIVND (reference sequence).

This chain connects TRBV18 to TRBJ1-1, with 10 bases matching TRBD1. Unmatched junction bases numbered 11, after V lost 6 bases and J lost 4 bases. This CDR3 region has 16 residues. Per germline, CDR1 KGHSH and CDR2 LQKENI. The CDR3 spells CASSQRQGAEGTEAFF. CDR3 DNA sequence: TGTGCCAGCTCCCAACGACAGGGGGCGGAAGGCACTGAAGCTTTCTTT. The full variable domain, rest sourced from reference TRBV18 and TRBJ1-1, is NAGVMQNPRHLVRRRGQEARLRCSPMKGHSHVYWYRQLPEEGLKFMVYLQKENIIDESGMPKERFSAEFPKEGPSILRIQQVVRGDSAAYFCASSQRQGAEGTEAFFGQGTRLTVV.

Here the CDR3 reads CASSLEPGAEYEQYF. CDR3 DNA: TGTGCCAGCAGCTTAGAACCGGGAGCCGAATACGAGCAGTACTTC. V and J are TRBV7-6 and TRBJ2-7, with D possibly TRBD2 on 6 matching bases. The length of the CDR3 is 15 residues. Germline V CDR1 and CDR2: SGHVS, FNYEAQ. V lost 1 base and J lost 4, with 14 bases in between.

In its sample, this clone was seen a few times. The CDR3 region is CASSVGGTAGSGANVLTF. The CDR3 DNA is TGTGCCAGCAGCGTTGGTGGGACAGCCGGCTCTGGGGCCAACGTCCTGACTTTC. The gene calls are TRBV9 and TRBJ2-6; 7 bases line up with TRBD1. Germline CDR1 reads SGDLS; CDR2 reads YYNGEE. J gave up 0 bases and V 2 bases, and 8 bases lay outside the gene matches. The CDR3 has 18 amino acids.

V gene TRBV2 combines with J gene TRBJ1-5; D gene uncertain. The germline gives CDR1 SNHLY, CDR2 FYNNEI. Trimming removed 3 bases at V and 5 bases at J, with 11 bases between. This CDR3 is built from 14 residues. This CDR3 reads CASSDLVLDQPQHF. CDR3 coding DNA: TGTGCCAGCAGTGACCTAGTGTTAGATCAGCCCCAGCATTTT.

This clone was picked up a small number of times. The V gene is TRBV4-2, the J gene TRBJ2-5, with TRBD1 identical over 7 bases. CDR1 and CDR2 (germline): LGHNA, YNFKEQ. V shed 4 bases, J shed 1 base, and the junction held 9 bases outside the gene matches. The length of the CDR3 is 16 residues. The CDR3 region is CASSPARGGFQETQYF. DNA for the CDR3: TGTGCCAGCAGCCCCGCTAGAGGGGGCTTCCAAGAGACCCAGTACTTC.

The chain recombines TRBV5-1 with TRBJ1-4; D unclear. Trimming left V 1 base short and J 8 bases short, with 9 bases between. The CDR3 consists of 13 residues. The germline V gene has CDR1 SGHRS and CDR2 YFSETQ. As DNA, the CDR3 is TGCGCCAGCAGCTTGAGTGGGTCCGAAAAACTGTTTTTT. It encodes CASSLSGSEKLFF. The whole variable domain, filled in from reference TRBV5-1 and TRBJ1-4, reads KAGVTQTPRYLIKTRGQQVTLSCSPISGHRSVSWYQQTPGQGLQFLFEYFSETQRNKGNFPGRFSGRQFSNSRSEMNVSTLELGDSALYLCASSLSGSEKLFFGSGTQLSVL.

This clone was recorded once. The chain has TRBV7-3 and TRBJ1-2; TRBD1 matches 9 bases. Germline V CDR1 and CDR2: SGHTA, FQGTGA. V dropped 4 bases and J dropped 8; count of bases not matched to a gene: 8. The CDR3 runs to 14 residues. Here the CDR3 DNA reads TGTGCCAGCAGCTCAGCTACAGGGGGCAGGGGCTACACCTTC. Its translation: CASSSATGGRGYTF.

CDR3 nucleotides: TGTGCCAGCTCACCCACAGGGGAACTAGACACTGAAGCTTTCTTT. As protein: CASSPTGELDTEAFF. V usage is TRBV18 and J usage is TRBJ1-1, with 7 bases lining up with TRBD1. This CDR3 has 15 residues. V was clipped by 3 bases and J by 3 bases; unmatched bases: 7. CDR1 and CDR2 (germline): KGHSH, LQKENI.

This clone was recorded a few times. This sequence joins TRBV10-3 and TRBJ1-2; D not certain. Per germline, CDR1 ENHRY and CDR2 SYGVKD. With 0 bases removed from V and 8 bases from J, the gap between germline ends came to 4 bases. The CDR3 spans 11 residues. CDR3 loop: CAISESAGYTF. The CDR3 DNA reads TGTGCCATCAGTGAGTCCGCCGGCTACACCTTC.

The chain couples TRBV19 to TRBJ1-5; 9 nucleotides agree with TRBD1. CDR3 size: 16 residues. The trim removed 9 bases at V and 3 bases at J, leaving 12 bases unmatched. Germline values: CDR1 LNHDA, CDR2 SQIVND (reference sequence). CDR3 amino acids: CASTRRQGVANQPQHF. The CDR3 bases are TGTGCCAGCACAAGAAGACAGGGGGTTGCCAATCAGCCCCAGCATTTT. The full variable domain, with the rest looked up from reference TRBV19 and TRBJ1-5, is DGGITQSPKYLFRKEGQNVTLSCEQNLNHDAMYWYRQDPGQGLRLIYYSQIVNDFQKGDIAEGYSVSREKKESFPLTVTSAQKNPTAFYLCASTRRQGVANQPQHFGDGTRLSIL.

The CDR3 DNA is TGTGCCAGCAGCGTAGGTGTGAGCTCCTACGAGCAGTACTTC. Translating gives CASSVGVSSYEQYF. The rearrangement joins TRBV9 to TRBJ2-7; D gene ambiguous. CDR1 SGDLS and CDR2 YYNGEE come from the germline V gene. The germline V and J ends were trimmed by 0 bases and 0 bases, with 7 bases remaining between them. The CDR3 is 14 residues long.

In the case of this clone: Its ends do not fully match the called genes, so a read error is possible. The chain carries TRBV18 and TRBJ1-1, with TRBD1 matching 7 bases. Per germline, CDR1 KGHSH and CDR2 LQKENI. CDR3 size: 15 residues. CDR3 nucleotide sequence: TGTGCCGGCTCAGAACAAGGAGACAGGGTCACTGAAGCTTTCTTT. It is translated as CAGSEQGDRVTEAFF.

Comments on this clone: Compared with germline, one end of the junction differs, possibly owing to a read error. The same CDR3 arises from other DNA sequences in this sample as well. V usage is TRBV14 and J usage is TRBJ2-7; D perhaps matches TRBD1 (6 bases). The CDR3 is 11 residues long. Germline CDR1 SGHDN, CDR2 FVKESK. In nucleotides, the CDR3 is TGTGCCAGCAGCCAAGGGGGGCGGTCTGACTTC. Protein: CASSQGGRSDF.

This chain links TRBV2 with TRBJ1-2; TRBD1 matches at 7 bases. The ends lost 5 bases at V and 4 bases at J; junction bases unmatched: 13. The CDR3 extends over 16 amino acids. Germline CDR1 reads SNHLY; CDR2 reads FYNNEI. The CDR3 DNA is TGTGCCAGCAGTCCCCGGGAGGGACAGTATACCTATGGCTACACCTTC. This translates into CASSPREGQYTYGYTF. Full variable domain (rest looked up from reference TRBV2 and TRBJ1-2): EPEVTQTPSHQVTQMGQEVILRCVPISNHLYFYWYRQILGQKVEFLVSFYNNEISEKSEIFDDQFSVERPDGSNFTLKIRSTKLEDSAMYFCASSPREGQYTYGYTFGSGTRLTVV.

This chain connects TRBV19 to TRBJ1-2; no definite D call. With 6 bases removed from V and 4 bases from J, the gap between germline ends came to 12 bases. Germline lookup yields CDR1 LNHDA and CDR2 SQIVND (reference sequence). The CDR3 contains 13 residues. The CDR3 DNA reads as TGTGCCAGTAGCCCTACTCCAGCCTATGGCTACACCTTC. This gives the protein CASSPTPAYGYTF.